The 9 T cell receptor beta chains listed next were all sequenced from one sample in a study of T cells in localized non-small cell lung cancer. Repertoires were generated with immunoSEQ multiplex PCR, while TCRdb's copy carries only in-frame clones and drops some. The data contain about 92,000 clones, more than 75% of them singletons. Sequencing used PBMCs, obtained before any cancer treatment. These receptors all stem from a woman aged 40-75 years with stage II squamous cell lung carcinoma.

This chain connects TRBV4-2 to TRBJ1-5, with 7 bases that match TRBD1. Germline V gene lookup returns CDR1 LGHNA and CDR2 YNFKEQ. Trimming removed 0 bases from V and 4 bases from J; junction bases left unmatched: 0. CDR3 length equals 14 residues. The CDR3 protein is CASSQDRGNQPQHF. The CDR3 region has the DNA TGTGCCAGCAGCCAAGACAGGGGGAATCAGCCCCAGCATTTT.

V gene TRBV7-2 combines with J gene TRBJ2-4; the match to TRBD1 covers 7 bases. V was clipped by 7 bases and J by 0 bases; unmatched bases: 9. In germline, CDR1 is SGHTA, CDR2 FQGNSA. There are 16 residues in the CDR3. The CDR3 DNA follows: TGTGCCAGCAACACCGGGACAGACATAGCCAAAAACATTCAGTACTTC. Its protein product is CASNTGTDIAKNIQYF.

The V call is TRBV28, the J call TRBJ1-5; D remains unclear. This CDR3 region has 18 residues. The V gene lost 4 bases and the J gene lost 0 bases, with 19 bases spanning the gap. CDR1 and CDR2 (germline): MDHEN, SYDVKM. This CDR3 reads CASSSRALLAISNQPQHF. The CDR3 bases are TGTGCCAGCAGTTCCCGGGCCCTTCTAGCTATTAGCAATCAGCCCCAGCATTTT.

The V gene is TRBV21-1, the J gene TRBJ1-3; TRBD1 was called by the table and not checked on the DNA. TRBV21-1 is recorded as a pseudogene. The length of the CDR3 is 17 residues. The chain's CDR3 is CASIADPRTVPGNTIYF. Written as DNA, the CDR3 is TGTGCCAGCATTGCCGACCCTCGGACAGTACCTGGAAACACCATATATTTT.

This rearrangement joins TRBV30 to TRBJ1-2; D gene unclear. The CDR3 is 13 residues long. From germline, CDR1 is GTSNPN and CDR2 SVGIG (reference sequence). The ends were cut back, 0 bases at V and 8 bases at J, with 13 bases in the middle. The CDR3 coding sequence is TGTGCCTGGAGTGTATCGGGGTTTCGGGGCTACACCTTC. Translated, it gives CAWSVSGFRGYTF.

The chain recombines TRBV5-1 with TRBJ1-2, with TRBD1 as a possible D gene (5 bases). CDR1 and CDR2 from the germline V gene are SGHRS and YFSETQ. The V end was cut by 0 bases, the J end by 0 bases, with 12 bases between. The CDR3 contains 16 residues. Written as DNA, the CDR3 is TGCGCCAGCAGCTTGGCCTCGGGGGAGGCTAACTATGGCTACACCTTC. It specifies CASSLASGEANYGYTF.

The CDR3 is CASSLKGYEQYF. The CDR3 DNA reads TGTGCCAGCAGCTTAAAGGGCTACGAGCAGTACTTC. The rearrangement uses TRBV5-4 and TRBJ2-7, with D hard to call. The CDR3 runs to 12 residues. Per germline, CDR1 SGHNT and CDR2 YYREEE (reference sequence). V lost 2 bases to trimming and J lost 3 bases, with 6 bases between them.

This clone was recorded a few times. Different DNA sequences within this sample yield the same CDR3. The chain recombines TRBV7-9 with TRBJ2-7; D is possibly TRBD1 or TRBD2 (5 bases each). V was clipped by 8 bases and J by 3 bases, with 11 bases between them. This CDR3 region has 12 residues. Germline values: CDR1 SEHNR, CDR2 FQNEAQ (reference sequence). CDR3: CASGDGSYEQYF. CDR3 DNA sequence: TGTGCCAGCGGGGACGGAAGCTACGAGCAGTACTTC.

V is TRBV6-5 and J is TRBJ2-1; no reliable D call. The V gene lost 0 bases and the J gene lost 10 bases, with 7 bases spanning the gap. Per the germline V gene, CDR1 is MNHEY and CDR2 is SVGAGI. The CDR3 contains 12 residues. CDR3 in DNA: TGTGCCAGCAGTTACTCTGGTGGCGAGCAGTTCTTC. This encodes CASSYSGGEQFF.